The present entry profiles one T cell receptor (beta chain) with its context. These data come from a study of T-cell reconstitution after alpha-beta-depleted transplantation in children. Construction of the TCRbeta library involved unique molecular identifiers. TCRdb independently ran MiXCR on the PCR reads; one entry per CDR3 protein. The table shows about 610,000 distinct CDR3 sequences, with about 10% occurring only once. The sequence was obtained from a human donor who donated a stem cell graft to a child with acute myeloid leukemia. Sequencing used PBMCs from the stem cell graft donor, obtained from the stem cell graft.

The CDR3 loop reads CASSPGVAGLSTDTQYF. CDR3 bases: TGTGCCAGCAGCCCCGGCGTAGCGGGCCTCAGCACAGATACGCAGTATTTT. This chain connects TRBV6-1 to TRBJ2-3; 7 bases are a match to TRBD2. Germline CDR1 and CDR2: MNHNS and SASEGT. V gave up 6 bases and J gave up 0 bases; unmatched junction bases: 12. This CDR3 has 17 residues.